Given below is one T cell receptor (beta chain) in context. This record belongs to a study of blood T cell repertoires in COVID-19. Study-wide background: Material from acute and convalescent COVID-19 was sourced from the United States, Italy and Spain. Nucleic acid was either cDNA or gDNA, and it came from T cells, B-cell-depleted T cells, or PBMCs.

Grouping used clinical history reported by participants in a survey and questionnaire. Germline V lookup: CDR1 SGHDN, CDR2 FVKESK. V dropped 4 bases and J dropped 0 bases, with 19 bases sitting between them. The CDR3 is 18 amino acids. In the authors' workflow: How many nucleated cells were present was estimated from reference gene primer amplification. TCRdb's copy holds only in-frame clones and misses some; the assay was immunoSEQ multiplex PCR. Clonal size and the V and J genes are those of that table, whereas D and trimming came from the DNA. Among 130,000 to 150,000 clones, more than 75% were seen once, and the ten largest hold around 1.3%.

The chain combines TRBV14 with TRBJ2-1; TRBD2 is a possible D gene (5 bases). This clonotype was obtained from a woman in her twenties or thirties with acute COVID-19. Sequencing was carried out using PBMCs or T cells enriched from blood (not recorded which). CDR3 region: CASSLENRPGSSYNEQFF. In DNA form, the CDR3 reads TGTGCCAGCAGCCTAGAAAATAGACCGGGAAGCTCCTACAATGAGCAGTTCTTC.